Detailed here is one T cell receptor (beta chain). The target antigen is unknown. A read error may be the cause here, since a much bigger clone is one base away. The germline V gene has CDR1 MNHEY and CDR2 SVGEGT. The CDR3 extends over 15 amino acids. V was clipped by 5 bases and J by 6 bases, with 16 bases between them. The data belong to a study of CD8+CD57+ T cells in acquired aplastic anemia. Study-wide results and caveats: Overlap between patients and controls comprised roughly 30 CD8+ CDR3 sequences. Patients and controls had CD8+ Simpson's diversity values that were not significantly distinct.

TCR beta VDJ and CDR3 profiles were obtained from a genomic DNA template. TCRdb passed the reads through MiXCR, listing each CDR3 protein once. The sample consists of roughly 300,000 distinct CDR3 sequences, 56% of them appearing once. Input material: sorted CD4+, CD8+, or CD8+CD57+ T cells (not recorded which) from PBMCs. This TCR derives from a human donor with severe aplastic anemia or a healthy control (not recorded which). This sequence joins TRBV6-2 or TRBV6-3 and TRBJ2-2; no definite D call. The CDR3 sequence is CASSPPTLRAGELFF. Here the CDR3 DNA reads TGTGCCAGCAGTCCCCCCACCCTACGGGCCGGGGAGCTGTTTTTT.